The source of this T cell receptor beta chain is a study of T cells in Graves' hyperthyroidism and ophthalmopathy. TCR beta CDR3 sequences were amplified from RNA transcripts. A first-round RT-PCR of the TCR CDR3 used the HTBI primer set. TCRdb called the multiplex PCR reads again in MiXCR, with one record for every CDR3 protein. The top ten clones hold over 25% of a sample with 250,000 or so distinct CDR3 sequences, 15% of them seen once. This clonotype showed up many times. CDR3 size: 14 residues. Germline CDR1 and CDR2: GTSNPN and SVGIG (reference sequence). The germline V and J ends were trimmed by 0 bases and 3 bases, with 12 bases remaining between them.

This receptor was obtained from a woman aged 45-65 years with Graves' hyperthyroidism that later progressed to Graves' ophthalmopathy. The material sequenced was blood. The V and J genes are TRBV30 and TRBJ2-7; D may match TRBD1 or TRBD2 (6 bases each). CDR3 loop: CAWSVRGGNYEQYF. CDR3 nucleotide sequence: TGTGCCTGGAGTGTACGAGGGGGGAACTACGAGCAGTACTTC.